The 32 T cell receptor beta chains in this list originate from one sample, sequenced in a study of regulatory T cells in long-lasting Graves disease. Time point here: persistent/refractory GD, antithyroid drugs over 5 years with positive TRAb. The TCR library was made from RNA that had been extracted from PBMCs in TRIzol. Library construction for TCR beta used iRepertoire HTBI primers and Arm-PCR of CDR3 regions. TCRdb recomputed calls from the multiplex PCR reads with MiXCR, one row per CDR3 protein. The repertoire holds around 430,000 distinct CDR3 sequences, with about 22% as singletons. Sequences were derived from peripheral blood mononuclear cells (PBMCs), sampled when the disease was refractory, from a patient treated with antithyroid drugs. These receptors came from a female donor with Graves disease.

The rearrangement joins TRBV7-2 to TRBJ2-5; 11 bases match TRBD2. V was clipped by 7 bases and J by 3 bases; unmatched bases: 10. The CDR3 has 16 amino acids. Germline CDR1 and CDR2: SGHTA and FQGNSA. The CDR3 loop is CASTLSLLAGEETQYF. The CDR3 bases are TGTGCCAGCACGCTAAGCTTACTAGCGGGAGAAGAGACCCAGTACTTC.

A few counts support this clonotype. A read error may account for a junction end that differs from germline. The V call is TRBV10-3, the J call TRBJ2-5; 7 nucleotides align to TRBD1. The CDR3 sequence is 15 residues long. Germline CDR1 is ENHRY and CDR2 is SYGVKD. CDR3 region: CASSPFRGRLETQYF. The CDR3 DNA reads as TGTGCCAGCAGTCCCTTTAGGGGGCGATTGGAGACCCAGTACTTC.

This clonotype has a count of ten or more. The chain has TRBV2 and TRBJ1-1; D is possibly TRBD1 (5 bases). The CDR3 consists of 14 residues. CDR1 SNHLY and CDR2 FYNNEI come from the germline V gene. V lost 3 bases, J lost 6 bases, and 14 bases lay in between. CDR3 loop: CASSDLGRGAEAFF. CDR3 DNA: TGTGCCAGCAGTGATTTGGGGAGGGGAGCTGAAGCTTTCTTT. Filled out from reference TRBV2 and TRBJ1-1, the complete variable domain reads EPEVTQTPSHQVTQMGQEVILRCVPISNHLYFYWYRQILGQKVEFLVSFYNNEISEKSEIFDDQFSVERPDGSNFTLKIRSTKLEDSAMYFCASSDLGRGAEAFFGQGTRLTVV.

This chain uses TRBV7-9 with TRBJ2-3, with 11 nucleotides matching TRBD2. The germline V gene encodes CDR1 SEHNR and CDR2 FQNEAQ (reference sequence). The ends lost 5 bases at V and 5 bases at J; junction bases unmatched: 3. CDR3 length: 14 residues. The CDR3 coding sequence is TGTGCCAGCAGCACACTAGCGGGAGTAGATACGCAGTATTTT. It encodes CASSTLAGVDTQYF. The full variable domain, completed using reference TRBV7-9 and TRBJ2-3, is DTGVSQNPRHKITKRGQNVTFRCDPISEHNRLYWYRQTLGQGPEFLTYFQNEAQLEKSRLLSDRFSAERPKGSFSTLEIQRTEQGDSAMYLCASSTLAGVDTQYFGPGTRLTVL.

In this sample, this clonotype turned up a few times. This chain uses TRBV20-1 with TRBJ2-1; the match to TRBD2 covers 8 bases. V trimming: 6 bases; J trimming: 12 bases; junction bases outside the gene matches: 13. This CDR3 is 13 amino acids long. The germline CDR1 and CDR2 sequences are DFQATT and SNEGSKA (reference sequence). The CDR3 sequence: CSADPGRGGVQFF. The CDR3 region has the DNA TGCAGTGCAGACCCGGGACGGGGGGGCGTGCAGTTCTTC.

Notes on this clonotype: The germline gene is not matched at one end of the junction; a read error may be the cause. The chain links TRBV7-2 to TRBJ1-2; TRBD1 aligns across 8 bases. Germline values: CDR1 SGHTA, CDR2 FQGNSA. This CDR3 is 19 amino acids long. The CDR3 loop reads CAGSLGWALEQGDDYGYTF. The DNA of the CDR3 is TGTGCCGGCAGCTTAGGATGGGCTTTGGAACAGGGGGATGACTATGGCTACACCTTC.

The chain links TRBV28 to TRBJ2-3; perhaps D is TRBD1 or TRBD2 (5 bases each). V gave up 5 bases and J gave up 4 bases, with 16 bases separating them. CDR3 length: 15 amino acids. Per the germline V gene, CDR1 is MDHEN and CDR2 is SYDVKM. CDR3 DNA sequence: TGTGCCAGCAGTCTCATGGGGGTCACTTCAGATACGCAGTATTTT. Amino acids: CASSLMGVTSDTQYF.

This clonotype has a count of ten or more. This chain links TRBV7-2 with TRBJ2-7, with D hard to call. Trimming shortened V by 4 bases and J by 5 bases, and 6 bases separated the two germline ends. This CDR3 has 11 amino acids. The V gene's germline CDR1 is SGHTA and CDR2 FQGNSA. The CDR3 DNA reads TGTGCCAGCAGCTCCAGACACGAGCAGTACTTC. Translation gives CASSSRHEQYF.

The sample holds a few counts of this clonotype. The rearrangement uses TRBV7-3 and TRBJ1-6; TRBD1 aligns across 7 bases. CDR3 length: 14 amino acids. The germline CDR1 and CDR2 sequences are SGHTA and FQGTGA. V shed 10 bases, J shed 6 bases, and the junction held 9 bases outside the gene matches. CDR3 region: CATPDRRSNSPLHF. CDR3 bases: TGTGCCACCCCGGACAGGCGGAGTAATTCACCCCTCCACTTT.

This clonotype has at least ten counts. This chain joins TRBV28 and TRBJ2-7, with 7 bases identical to TRBD2. Unmatched junction bases numbered 8, after V lost 5 bases and J lost 4 bases. Germline lookup yields CDR1 MDHEN and CDR2 SYDVKM. The length of the CDR3 is 14 residues. The DNA of the CDR3 is TGTGCCAGCAGTATCCGGACTAGTTCGTACGAGCAGTACTTC. Translated: CASSIRTSSYEQYF.

This clonotype was seen a few times. The chain is built from TRBV6-1 and TRBJ2-5; tentative D call: TRBD2 (6 bases). This CDR3 has 13 amino acids. V was cut by 3 bases and J by 6 bases, with 11 bases left in between. CDR1 is MNHNS and CDR2 is SASEGT in the germline V gene. The CDR3 region has the DNA TGTGCCAGCAGTGATTGGGGGAGGAAGACCCAGTACTTC. It specifies CASSDWGRKTQYF.

This clonotype was observed at least ten times. This sequence joins TRBV2 and TRBJ1-5, with D perhaps matching TRBD1 (6 bases). The CDR3 covers 13 residues. Trimming left V 7 bases short and J 9 bases short, with 16 bases between. The germline V gene encodes CDR1 SNHLY and CDR2 FYNNEI. The CDR3 reads CASTPLQGVPQHF. The CDR3 bases are TGTGCCAGCACCCCTCTACAGGGAGTGCCCCAGCATTTT.

This clonotype was counted at least ten times. The chain joins TRBV2 to TRBJ1-1, with D hard to call. The CDR3 length is 13 residues. The ends were cut back, 4 bases at V and 4 bases at J, with 10 bases in the middle. Germline CDR1 SNHLY, CDR2 FYNNEI. The CDR3 sequence is CASSGSRGTEAFF. The CDR3, as DNA: TGTGCCAGCAGTGGAAGTCGAGGCACTGAAGCTTTCTTT.

This clonotype was observed at least ten times. The J gene is TRBJ1-1, the V gene TRBV6-2 or TRBV6-3; weak D call: TRBD1 (5 bases). V lost 5 bases and J 6 bases, leaving 13 bases between the germline ends. CDR3 length: 13 amino acids. The germline V gene has CDR1 MNHEY and CDR2 SVGEGT. In DNA, the CDR3 is TGTGCCAGCAGTGACAGAATGTCGGCTGAAGCTTTCTTT. Amino acids: CASSDRMSAEAFF.

This clonotype came up once. The rearrangement uses TRBV18 and TRBJ2-5, with 7 bases fitting TRBD1. CDR3 length: 16 residues. Germline trimming cut 4 bases from V and 2 bases from J; bases unmatched to any gene: 10. CDR1 is KGHSH and CDR2 is LQKENI in the germline V gene. CDR3 sequence reads: CASSLTDGRGQETQYF. The CDR3 DNA follows: TGTGCCAGCTCACTCACCGATGGCAGGGGGCAAGAGACCCAGTACTTC.

This clonotype was seen at least ten times. CDR3 bases: TGTGCCAGCTTACCGTTCCGGGACGGGTCCTACGAGCAGTACTTC. Its protein is CASLPFRDGSYEQYF. The V and J genes are TRBV11-2 and TRBJ2-7; the D call may be TRBD1 or TRBD2 (5 bases each). CDR1 and CDR2 (germline): SGHAT, FQNNGV. This CDR3 has 15 residues. V was pared by 8 bases and J by 1 base, with 18 bases between.

This clonotype was observed many times. This chain joins TRBV20-1 and TRBJ1-2; D gene ambiguous. V dropped 6 bases and J dropped 6 bases, with 8 bases sitting between them. The CDR3 has 10 residues. Looked up from germline, CDR1 is DFQATT and CDR2 is SNEGSKA (reference sequence). CDR3 in amino acids: CSANGNGYTF. CDR3 nucleotides: TGCAGTGCAAATGGGAATGGCTACACCTTC.

V usage is TRBV20-1 and J usage is TRBJ2-7; tentative D call: TRBD1 (5 bases). Germline V lookup: CDR1 DFQATT, CDR2 SNEGSKA (reference sequence). V was clipped by 0 bases and J by 5 bases, with 14 bases between them. This CDR3 contains 14 residues. This chain's CDR3 is CSARDYRRNHEQYF. The CDR3 DNA reads TGCAGTGCTAGAGATTACAGGCGTAACCACGAGCAGTACTTC.

This clonotype qualifies as medium-sized. This sequence joins TRBV6-2 or TRBV6-3 and TRBJ1-1, with D uncertain. V lost 6 bases and J lost 1, with 9 bases in between. The CDR3 is 13 amino acids. Germline CDR1 MNHEY, CDR2 SVGEGT. The DNA for the CDR3 is TGTGCCAGCAGCTTCTCAGCGAACACTGAAGCTTTCTTT. Amino acid sequence: CASSFSANTEAFF.

This clonotype was detected many times. J is TRBJ1-5 and V is TRBV12-3 or TRBV12-4, with D uncertain. V shed 1 base and J shed 4 bases, with 11 bases lying between them. The CDR3 length is 15 residues. The CDR3 sequence: CASSLDSPANQPQHF. The CDR3 nucleotides read TGTGCCAGCAGTTTAGACTCTCCAGCTAATCAGCCCCAGCATTTT.

J is TRBJ2-2 and V is TRBV6-5, with D maybe TRBD1 (5 bases). This CDR3 region has 14 residues. The ends were cut back, 0 bases at V and 4 bases at J, with 6 bases in the middle. Germline loops: CDR1 MNHEY, CDR2 SVGAGI. The CDR3 loop reads CASSYSTATGELFF. In DNA, the CDR3 is TGTGCCAGCAGTTACTCGACAGCCACCGGGGAGCTGTTTTTT.

The sample holds a few counts of this clonotype. The chain has TRBV10-3 and TRBJ1-5; a possible D gene is TRBD1 (5 bases). Germline loops: CDR1 ENHRY, CDR2 SYGVKD. The CDR3 consists of 13 residues. V was trimmed by 5 bases and J by 5 bases, leaving 10 bases between them. CDR3 region: CAISSTADQPQHF. The CDR3 region has the DNA TGTGCCATCAGTTCGACAGCCGATCAGCCCCAGCATTTT.

This clonotype was found many times. The chain uses TRBV29-1 and TRBJ2-7; D remains ambiguous. This CDR3 is 14 amino acids long. The germline gives CDR1 SQVTM, CDR2 ANQGSEA. Trimming pared 4 bases from V and 3 bases from J, leaving 16 bases between. The CDR3 nucleotides read TGCAGCGTTGTAAAGTCCCTAAATAACTACGAGCAGTACTTC. This encodes CSVVKSLNNYEQYF.

As for this clonotype: A much bigger clone sits one base away, suggesting this may be a read error. J is TRBJ1-1 and V is TRBV6-1; D ambiguous. The CDR3 length is 13 residues. Germline CDR1 MNHNS, CDR2 SASEGT. The CDR3, as DNA: TGTGTCAGCATGGCATGGATGAACACTGAAGCTTTCTTT. Translation: CVSMAWMNTEAFF.

This clonotype was recorded many times. The chain links TRBV11-2 to TRBJ1-2; no clear D. Looked up from germline, CDR1 is SGHAT and CDR2 is FQNNGV. V shed 5 bases and J shed 0 bases, with 7 bases lying between them. The CDR3 spans 13 residues. The CDR3 DNA reads as TGTGCCAGCAGCCCGACAACTAACTATGGCTACACCTTC. It yields the protein CASSPTTNYGYTF.

V usage is TRBV28 and J usage is TRBJ1-1; D remains ambiguous. This CDR3 is 18 amino acids long. The V gene lost 4 bases and the J gene lost 0 bases, with 21 bases spanning the gap. Germline V gene data show CDR1 as MDHEN and CDR2 as SYDVKM. The CDR3 spells CASSSFLYSVTVNTEAFF. The DNA of the CDR3 is TGTGCCAGCAGTTCCTTTCTGTACTCGGTCACGGTGAACACTGAAGCTTTCTTT.

About this clonotype itself: This clone may be a read error of a much larger clone one base away. The V and J genes are TRBV7-3 and TRBJ1-1; tentatively, D is TRBD1 (6 bases). The germline gives CDR1 SGHTA, CDR2 FQGTGA. The CDR3 length is 15 residues. Trimming left V 5 bases short and J 2 bases short, with 15 bases between. The CDR3 nucleotides are TGTGCCAGCAGCGCGAGGAGGGGGGAAAACACTGAAGCTTTCTTT. Protein: CASSARRGENTEAFF.

The chain employs TRBV5-1 and TRBJ1-6; D not resolved. The V gene's germline CDR1 is SGHRS and CDR2 YFSETQ. V was clipped by 4 bases and J by 7 bases, with 9 bases between them. CDR3 size: 13 residues. The CDR3 DNA reads TGCGCCAGCAGCGGGCAACGGAATTCACCCCTCCACTTT. It is translated as CASSGQRNSPLHF.

This clonotype was seen ten or more times. This rearrangement joins TRBV6-1 to TRBJ1-4; D is unresolved. The V and J ends lost 5 bases and 1 base respectively, with 11 bases between them. CDR3 size: 15 residues. The germline V gene has CDR1 MNHNS and CDR2 SASEGT. The CDR3 spells CASSPPQLTNEKLFF. The DNA for the CDR3 is TGTGCCAGCAGTCCACCCCAGCTAACTAATGAAAAACTGTTTTTT.

This clonotype showed up just a few times. The chain couples TRBV3-1 to TRBJ1-3; weak D call: TRBD1 (5 bases). CDR1 and CDR2 (germline): LGHDT, YNNKEL (reference sequence). The CDR3 spans 15 residues. V was pared by 2 bases and J by 4 bases, with 12 bases between. The CDR3 DNA is TGTGCCAGCAGCCAACAAGGGACGGCAGGAAACACCATATATTTT. Encoded protein: CASSQQGTAGNTIYF.

This clonotype showed up many times. This sequence joins TRBV2 and TRBJ2-2; TRBD1 matches at 8 bases. Germline V lookup: CDR1 SNHLY, CDR2 FYNNEI. Germline trimming cut 6 bases from V and 7 bases from J; bases unmatched to any gene: 7. This CDR3 has 14 residues. CDR3 loop: CASSAGQGSGELFF. CDR3 DNA: TGTGCCAGCAGCGCTGGACAGGGTAGCGGGGAGCTGTTTTTT. The whole variable domain, remainder taken from reference TRBV2 and TRBJ2-2, is EPEVTQTPSHQVTQMGQEVILRCVPISNHLYFYWYRQILGQKVEFLVSFYNNEISEKSEIFDDQFSVERPDGSNFTLKIRSTKLEDSAMYFCASSAGQGSGELFFGEGSRLTVL.

Note on this clonotype: One end of the junction varies from germline; a read error may be responsible. The rearrangement joins TRBV2 to TRBJ2-7; TRBD1 agrees at 9 bases. Germline-derived CDR1 and CDR2 are SNHLY and FYNNEI. This CDR3 has 13 residues. The DNA of the CDR3 is TGTGTCAGCAGGTCCGGGACAGGGAACGAGCAGTACTTC. Translated, it gives CVSRSGTGNEQYF.